This is a list of T cell receptor beta chains from one sample in a study of beta chain features in type 1 diabetes. Produced via immunoSEQ multiplex PCR; TCRdb's table is partial and in-frame only. Here the sample spans some 150,000 clones, more than 9% being singletons. Sequenced material: naive CD4+ T cells from blood. The source is a man aged 18 to 30 in good health. Both conserved end residues are part of each CDR3. Fields, in order: D gene, V gene, J gene, clone size, CDR3 length, CDR3 DNA, CDR3 protein. D genes are given only for firm matches. Some rows mark clone size as missing; the rest say once, few, many or name a class of expanded clone.

>NA|TRBV28|TRBJ2-3|few|14
TGTGCCAGCAGTTTGGGTACAGACACAGATACGCAGTATTTT
CASSLGTDTDTQYF
>TRBD1|TRBV30|TRBJ1-5|few|16
TGTGCCTGGATTGGACAGGGGGCAAACGTGGCAGAGCCCCAGCATTTT
CAWIGQGANVAEPQHF
>TRBD1|TRBV4-1|TRBJ1-6|NA|17
TGCGCCAGCAGCCAGGGCCTGGGGACAGGGGAAAATTCACCCCTCCACTTT
CASSQGLGTGENSPLHF
>NA|TRBV5-4|TRBJ2-5|many|13
TGTGCCAGCAGCTCCCAGTCCCCAGAGACCCAGTACTTC
CASSSQSPETQYF
>TRBD1|TRBV7-9|TRBJ2-7|NA|15
TGTGCCAGCAGCACCACCGGGACAGCCCCCTACGAGCAGTACTTC
CASSTTGTAPYEQYF
>TRBD1|TRBV2|TRBJ2-5|NA|13
TGTGCCAGCAGACGGGACAGAGAAGAGACCCAGTACTTC
CASRRDREETQYF
>TRBD2|TRBV30|TRBJ2-7|few|14
TGTGCCTGGAGCTCCGGGACTAGCGGGGGCCTCCGGCGATTC
CAWSSGTSGGLRRF
>TRBD1|TRBV30|TRBJ1-2|NA|14
TGTGCCTGGACTCCGGACAGGGCGAACTATGGCTACACCTTC
CAWTPDRANYGYTF
>TRBD1|TRBV6-6|TRBJ1-2|NA|14
TGTGCCAGCAGCCCTGGGACAGCTAACTATGGCTACACCTTC
CASSPGTANYGYTF
>TRBD1|TRBV6-5|TRBJ2-1|NA|13
TGTGCCAGCAGTTCGGGACAGTACAATGAGCAGTTCTTC
CASSSGQYNEQFF
>TRBD1|TRBV9|TRBJ2-3|few|16
TGTGCCAGCAGCGTAGAGGGGACAGGGGAGGCGGATACGCAGTATTTT
CASSVEGTGEADTQYF
>TRBD1|TRBV25-1|TRBJ2-2|few|15
TGTGCCAGCAGTGAACGGGACAGGGATGCCGGGGAGCTGTTTTTT
CASSERDRDAGELFF
>NA|TRBV7-6|TRBJ1-5|few|14
TGTGCCAGCAGCCCCGGACAGCGTAATCAGCCCCAGCATTTT
CASSPGQRNQPQHF
>TRBD1|TRBV7-2|TRBJ2-2|many|14
TGTGCCAGCAGGAGGGACAGAAACACCGGGGAGCTGTTTTTT
CASRRDRNTGELFF
>TRBD2|TRBV7-2|TRBJ2-5|few|14
TGTGCCAGCAGCTTAGTAGGGGAGGGAGAGACCCAGTACTTC
CASSLVGEGETQYF
>NA|TRBV19|TRBJ1-2|few|14
TGTGCCAGTAGTGAACTGAAATGGACAACCACGAACACCTTC
CASSELKWTTTNTF
>NA|TRBV6-1|TRBJ1-5|few|15
TGTGCCAGCAGTGTTGTGGGGCTTGGCAATCAGCCCCAGCATTTT
CASSVVGLGNQPQHF
>TRBD1|TRBV4-3|TRBJ1-3|few|16
TGCGCCAGCAGCCAATACGGGACAGGGGTTGGAAACACCATATATTTT
CASSQYGTGVGNTIYF
>TRBD1|TRBV5-1|TRBJ2-2|few|14
TGCGCCAGCAGCTCGACAGGGGCCACCGGGGAGCTGTTTTTT
CASSSTGATGELFF
>NA|TRBV28|TRBJ1-1|NA|14
TGTGCCAGCTCCACGGGACATCCGAACACTGAAGCTTTCTTT
CASSTGHPNTEAFF
>TRBD1|TRBV9|TRBJ2-1|few|15
TGTGCCAGCAGCGTAGGTGGACAGGGGGCCAATGAGCAGTTCTTC
CASSVGGQGANEQFF
>NA|TRBV18|TRBJ2-5|NA|13
TGTGCCAGCTCACCACCACAGCAAGAGACCCAGTACTTC
CASSPPQQETQYF
>TRBD2|TRBV6-5|TRBJ2-7|few|16
TGTGCCAGCAGTTACTCGAGCGGGGGGGGACACTACGAGCAGTACTTC
CASSYSSGGGHYEQYF
>NA|TRBV7-7|TRBJ1-3|few|15
TGTGCCAGCAGCCCCTCCGGAGACTCTGGAAACACCATATATTTT
CASSPSGDSGNTIYF
>NA|TRBV7-2|TRBJ2-3|few|15
TGTGCCAGCAGCTCTGTCGGGGTTATCACAGATACGCAGTATTTT
CASSSVGVITDTQYF
>TRBD2|TRBV11-2|TRBJ2-4|many|13
TGTGCCAGCAGCTTACTGGCGAGCGGGGGGGCCCTCTTC
CASSLLASGGALF
>TRBD1|TRBV4-2|TRBJ2-1|NA|16
TGTGCCAGCAGCCAAGGACAGGGGGCGGGTTACAATGAGCAGTTCTTC
CASSQGQGAGYNEQFF
>TRBD1|TRBV6-1|TRBJ2-7|NA|15
TGTGCCAGCAGTGCGCTGGGACAGGGGGTGAACGAGCAGTACTTC
CASSALGQGVNEQYF
>NA|TRBV27|TRBJ1-1|NA|13
TGTGCCAGCAGCCAACAGGGATTCACTGAAGCTTTCTTT
CASSQQGFTEAFF
>TRBD1|TRBV2|TRBJ1-6|NA|14
TGTGCCAGCAGTGCACAGGGGGCCTCTTCACCCCTCCACTTT
CASSAQGASSPLHF
>TRBD1|TRBV2|TRBJ2-3|few|15
TGTGCCAGCAGTGTACAGGGGGGAGCGGCAGATACGCAGTATTTT
CASSVQGGAADTQYF
>TRBD2|TRBV6-5|TRBJ2-1|NA|15
TGTGCCAGCAGGCCGGGACTAGCGGGGGCATATGAGCAGTTCTTC
CASRPGLAGAYEQFF
>TRBD1|TRBV7-2|TRBJ2-5|many|13
TGTGCCAGCAGCTTCACAGGGGGAGAGACCCAGTACTTC
CASSFTGGETQYF
>NA|TRBV12-5|TRBJ2-3|few|12
TGTGCTAGTGGTTTGGACCAGGATACGCAGTATTTT
CASGLDQDTQYF
>NA|TRBV6-5|TRBJ1-1|NA|15
TGTGCCAGCAGTTACTCCGCCACAATGAACACTGAAGCTTTCTTT
CASSYSATMNTEAFF
>TRBD1|TRBV6-5|TRBJ1-1|NA|14
TGTGCCAGCAGTTTGGGACAGCCGAACACTGAAGCTTTCTTT
CASSLGQPNTEAFF
>TRBD1|TRBV5-6|TRBJ1-2|few|14
TGTGCCAGCAGCTTCCAGGGGGTTGAATATGGCTACACCTTC
CASSFQGVEYGYTF
>NA|TRBV11-3|TRBJ1-5|few|17
TGTGCCAGCAGCTTAGCTCGACAGAAAGATAGCAATCAGCCCCAGCATTTT
CASSLARQKDSNQPQHF
>TRBD1|TRBV6-5|TRBJ2-7|NA|15
TGTGCCAGCACCCCGGGACAGGGGCTTTCCTACGAGCAGTACTTC
CASTPGQGLSYEQYF
>TRBD1|TRBV5-1|TRBJ2-1|NA|15
TGCGCCAGCAGCTTGGATGGGACAGCTTACGGTGAGCAGTTCTTC
CASSLDGTAYGEQFF
>TRBD1|TRBV4-2|TRBJ2-2|few|15
TGTGCCAGCAGCCCGCGGACAGGTAACACCGGGGAGCTGTTTTTT
CASSPRTGNTGELFF
>NA|TRBV5-4|TRBJ2-5|NA|15
TGTGCCAGCAGCTTGGGGGTAGCATCTGGGGAGACCCAGTACTTC
CASSLGVASGETQYF
>NA|TRBV7-2|TRBJ1-5|NA|13
TGTGCCAGCAGCTTAACGGGGTATCAGCCCCAGCATTTT
CASSLTGYQPQHF
>TRBD2|TRBV6-5|TRBJ2-3|many|15
TGTGCCAGCACTCCCTGGCGCGGGGGGGCAAATACGCAGTATTTT
CASTPWRGGANTQYF
>NA|TRBV7-2|TRBJ2-3|few|11
TGTGCCAGCAGCTTACGAGATACGCAGTATTTT
CASSLRDTQYF
>TRBD1|TRBV6-1|TRBJ1-4|few|17
TGTGCCAGCAGTGAAAGGTCAGGGGGCCATGGGGGAGAAAAACTGTTTTTT
CASSERSGGHGGEKLFF
>NA|TRBV7-3|TRBJ1-6|NA|13
TGTGCCAGCAGCTCCGGAGGGTCTTCACCCCTCCACTTT
CASSSGGSSPLHF
>TRBD1|TRBV18|TRBJ2-1|NA|18
TGTGCCAGCTCACCCCAAAAAATCGGGACAGGGATCTCCAATGAGCAGTTCTTC
CASSPQKIGTGISNEQFF
>NA|TRBV6-1|TRBJ1-6|few|16
TGTGCCAGCAGTGACGTCCCGAGGCAGGGCAATTCACCCCTCCACTTT
CASSDVPRQGNSPLHF
>NA|TRBV4-3|TRBJ1-2|NA|15
TGCGCCAGCAGCCCGCATGAGGCAGGGGAGAATGGCTACACCTTC
CASSPHEAGENGYTF
>NA|TRBV7-8|TRBJ1-5|few|17
TGTGCCAGCAGCTTAGGACATCTGGAAGAAGGCAATCAGCCCCAGCATTTT
CASSLGHLEEGNQPQHF
>NA|TRBV5-1|TRBJ1-5|few|11
TGCGCCAGCAGCCCCCCCGAGCCCCAGCATTTT
CASSPPEPQHF
>NA|TRBV6-5|TRBJ1-2|NA|13
TGTGCCAGCAGTTATGAGGGTACCTATGGCTACACCTTC
CASSYEGTYGYTF